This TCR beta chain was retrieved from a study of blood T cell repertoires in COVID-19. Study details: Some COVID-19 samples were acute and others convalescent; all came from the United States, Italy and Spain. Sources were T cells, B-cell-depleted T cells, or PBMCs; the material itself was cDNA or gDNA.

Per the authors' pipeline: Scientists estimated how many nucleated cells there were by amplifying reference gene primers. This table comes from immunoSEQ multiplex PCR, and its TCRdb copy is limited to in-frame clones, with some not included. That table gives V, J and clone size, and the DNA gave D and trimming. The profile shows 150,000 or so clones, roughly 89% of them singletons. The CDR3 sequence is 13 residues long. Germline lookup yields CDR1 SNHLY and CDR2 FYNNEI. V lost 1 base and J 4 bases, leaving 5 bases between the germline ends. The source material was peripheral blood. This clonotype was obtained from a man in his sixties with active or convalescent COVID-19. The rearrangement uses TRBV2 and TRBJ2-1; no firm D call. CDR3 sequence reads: CASSEGLYNEQFF. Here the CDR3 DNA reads TGTGCCAGCAGTGAAGGACTTTACAATGAGCAGTTCTTC.